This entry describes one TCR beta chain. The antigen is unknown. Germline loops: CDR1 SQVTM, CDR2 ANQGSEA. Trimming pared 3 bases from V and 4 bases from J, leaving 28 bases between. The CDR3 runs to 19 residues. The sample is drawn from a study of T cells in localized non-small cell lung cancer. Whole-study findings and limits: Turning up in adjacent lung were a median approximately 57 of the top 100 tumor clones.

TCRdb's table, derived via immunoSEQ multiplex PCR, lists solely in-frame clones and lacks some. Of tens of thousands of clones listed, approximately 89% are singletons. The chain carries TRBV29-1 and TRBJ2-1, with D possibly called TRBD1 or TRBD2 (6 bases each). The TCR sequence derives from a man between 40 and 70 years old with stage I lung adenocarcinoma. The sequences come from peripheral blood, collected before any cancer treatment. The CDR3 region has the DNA TGCAGCGTTGAGTCGCCCGGGCTGGTAGGGGGGCCCGGGTACAATGAGCAGTTCTTC. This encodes CSVESPGLVGGPGYNEQFF.